One sample yielded the 31 T cell receptor beta chains listed below, sequenced in a study of cytomegalovirus exposure and HLA in healthy donors. A multiplex PCR was run with 60 Vbeta primers and 13 Jbeta primers. Profiled with immunoSEQ multiplex PCR; TCRdb holds only in-frame clones, not every one. The sample holds tens of thousands of clones; 68% are singletons and the top ten take less than 20%. Input material: PBMCs. The receptors here all came from a man aged 40-49 years in good health and CMV-seropositive.

V usage is TRBV4-1 and J usage is TRBJ2-4; D perhaps matches TRBD2 (6 bases). The V end was cut by 0 bases, the J end by 9 bases, with 18 bases between. The CDR3 length is 16 residues. CDR1 MGHRA and CDR2 YSYEKL come from the germline V gene. In DNA, the CDR3 is TGCGCCAGCAGCCAAGATAGGGGAGGTATGGATAGCATTCAGTACTTC. Its translation: CASSQDRGGMDSIQYF.

A few counts support this clone. The CDR3 DNA is TGTGCCAGCAGCGGAGGGGTGCTCGGTGGCTACACCTTC. Amino acids: CASSGGVLGGYTF. The rearrangement joins TRBV7-2 to TRBJ1-2, with D possibly TRBD1 on 5 matching bases. This CDR3 has 13 residues. V was pared by 5 bases and J by 7 bases, with 14 bases between. Germline CDR1 and CDR2: SGHTA and FQGNSA. The full variable domain, completed using reference TRBV7-2 and TRBJ1-2, is GAGVSQSPSNKVTEKGKDVELRCDPISGHTALYWYRQSLGQGLEFLIYFQGNSAPDKSGLPSDRFSAERTGGSVSTLTIQRTQQEDSAVYLCASSGGVLGGYTFGSGTRLTVV.

This clone was recorded only once. The rearrangement uses TRBV1 and TRBJ2-1; TRBD2 is taken as the D call from the table, unchecked against the DNA. TRBV1 is designated a pseudogene. This CDR3 comprises 15 residues. The CDR3 DNA reads TGCACCAGCAGCCAAGCCCTGGGGGGACGCAATGAGCAGTTCTTC. Protein sequence: CTSSQALGGRNEQFF.

This clone was observed a handful of times. The chain links TRBV2 to TRBJ2-3; 7 bases are shared with TRBD2. This CDR3 is built from 13 residues. Germline loops: CDR1 SNHLY, CDR2 FYNNEI. J was trimmed by 1 base and V by 8 bases; bases with no gene match: 3. CDR3 DNA: TGTGCCAGCGGGGGGGTCGGCACAGATACGCAGTATTTT. Translation gives CASGGVGTDTQYF.

This clone was observed a few times. The chain uses TRBV7-6 and TRBJ1-1; a weak D match, TRBD1 (6 bases). CDR1 and CDR2 (germline): SGHVS, FNYEAQ. V shed 0 bases and J shed 8 bases, with 19 bases lying between them. This CDR3 is built from 16 residues. The CDR3 protein is CASSLATNPDSSEAFF. The CDR3 nucleotides are TGTGCCAGCAGCTTAGCCACAAACCCGGACAGCTCAGAAGCTTTCTTT. Drawing the rest from reference TRBV7-6 and TRBJ1-1, the complete variable domain is GAGVSQSPRYKVTKRGQDVALRCDPISGHVSLYWYRQALGQGPEFLTYFNYEAQQDKSGLPNDRFSAERPEGSISTLTIQRTEQRDSAMYRCASSLATNPDSSEAFFGQGTRLTVV.

The V call is TRBV7-2, the J call TRBJ2-7; no firm D call. The germline V gene has CDR1 SGHTA and CDR2 FQGNSA. The CDR3 is 14 amino acids. Trimming shortened V by 4 bases and J by 2 bases, and 12 bases separated the two germline ends. The CDR3 sequence is CASSSYEVPYEQYF. Written as DNA, the CDR3 is TGTGCCAGCAGCTCCTACGAGGTTCCCTACGAGCAGTACTTC.

The chain links TRBV5-1 to TRBJ2-3; TRBD1 agrees at 8 bases. The CDR3 loop spans 16 amino acids. Germline V lookup: CDR1 SGHRS, CDR2 YFSETQ. The J segment lost 1 base and the V segment lost 1 base, leaving 5 bases of the junction unmatched. CDR3 sequence (DNA): TGCGCCAGCAGCTTGAGTTCGGGACAGGGCACAGATACGCAGTATTTT. Translation gives CASSLSSGQGTDTQYF.

This clone appeared a few times. The chain carries TRBV2 and TRBJ2-7, with 7 positions matching TRBD1. The junction had 12 bases not matched to a gene; V was cut back by 5 bases and J by 2 bases. The CDR3 totals 16 residues. Germline V gene data show CDR1 as SNHLY and CDR2 as FYNNEI. CDR3 in DNA: TGTGCCAGCAGTCCCGGGCCGGGACAGCGTCCCTACGAGCAGTACTTC. Residues: CASSPGPGQRPYEQYF.

This chain links TRBV4-3 with TRBJ2-5; 9 nucleotides line up with TRBD1. Germline trimming cut 5 bases from V and 4 bases from J; bases unmatched to any gene: 5. CDR1 and CDR2 (germline): LGHNA, YSLEER. The CDR3 has 14 amino acids. Here the CDR3 DNA reads TGCGCCAGCAGCGTACAGGGGGCACGAGAGACCCAGTACTTC. Protein sequence: CASSVQGARETQYF.

This clone was counted a few times. The gene calls are TRBV5-1 and TRBJ2-3; weak D call: TRBD2 (6 bases). The CDR3 runs 18 residues. Trimming took off 1 base at V and 2 bases at J, with 20 bases between the two ends. Germline V CDR1 and CDR2: SGHRS, YFSETQ. The CDR3 DNA reads TGCGCCAGCAGCTTGAAAGTTGGCGGGAATGCCCTCACAGATACGCAGTATTTT. The encoded protein is CASSLKVGGNALTDTQYF.

The genes are TRBV6-5 and TRBJ1-2; 7 nucleotides agree with TRBD1. The CDR3 extends over 15 amino acids. The V segment lost 6 bases and the J segment 5 bases; nucleotides outside the gene matches: 12. CDR1 and CDR2 from the germline V gene are MNHEY and SVGAGI. CDR3 DNA sequence: TGTGCCAGCAGGCCCCCGACAGGGACGTGGTATGGCTACACCTTC. It translates to CASRPPTGTWYGYTF.

This clone has only a few counts. The rearrangement uses TRBV10-3 and TRBJ2-3, with TRBD1 as a possible D gene (7 bases). The V and J ends lost 6 bases and 6 bases respectively, with 10 bases between them. CDR3 length: 12 amino acids. Germline loops: CDR1 ENHRY, CDR2 SYGVKD. CDR3 in amino acids: CAISPGGDTQYF. CDR3 DNA: TGTGCCATCAGCCCAGGGGGGGATACGCAGTATTTT.

The chain recombines TRBV30 with TRBJ2-3; 11 bases fit TRBD2. CDR3 size: 14 residues. The germline V gene has CDR1 GTSNPN and CDR2 SVGIG (reference sequence). The V and J ends lost 4 bases and 3 bases, in that order; junction bases with no gene match: 3. The CDR3: CAWKTSGKTDTQYF. The CDR3 DNA reads as TGTGCCTGGAAGACTAGCGGGAAAACAGATACGCAGTATTTT.

This clone was counted a few times. The CDR3: CSVEEAGGLAEAFF. DNA for the CDR3: TGCAGCGTTGAAGAGGCGGGGGGCCTGGCTGAAGCTTTCTTT. The chain joins TRBV29-1 to TRBJ1-1; tentative D call: TRBD1 (6 bases). The CDR3 runs 14 residues. Trimming stripped 0 bases from V and 6 bases from J, with 14 bases between. The germline CDR1 and CDR2 sequences are SQVTM and ANQGSEA.

CDR3 residues: CASSPRTDSNQPQHF. The DNA of the CDR3 is TGTGCCAGCTCACCCCGGACTGATAGCAATCAGCCCCAGCATTTT. This rearrangement joins TRBV18 to TRBJ1-5; the D is unclear. The CDR3 contains 15 residues. The V gene's germline CDR1 is KGHSH and CDR2 LQKENI. V shed 3 bases and J shed 0 bases, with 9 bases lying between them.

This sequence joins TRBV7-9 and TRBJ2-3; 8 bases align to TRBD1. The V and J ends lost 1 base and 5 bases, in that order; junction bases with no gene match: 5. Germline assignment: CDR1 SEHNR and CDR2 FQNEAQ (reference sequence). The CDR3 totals 15 residues. The CDR3: CASSLGRGRIDTQYF. In DNA form, the CDR3 reads TGTGCCAGCAGCTTAGGCAGGGGGCGCATAGATACGCAGTATTTT.

The rearrangement links TRBV15 to TRBJ2-1; 9 bases agree with TRBD1. The CDR3 is made up of 15 amino acids. CDR1 and CDR2 (germline): LNHNV, YYDKDF (reference sequence). J gave up 6 bases and V 4 bases, and 7 bases lay outside the gene matches. In DNA form, the CDR3 reads TGTGCCACCAGCACTCGACAGGGGGAGGTCAATGAGCAGTTCTTC. It specifies CATSTRQGEVNEQFF.

The chain links TRBV7-3 to TRBJ1-3; the D is unclear. V was trimmed by 1 base and J by 0 bases, leaving 7 bases between them. Germline lookup yields CDR1 SGHTA and CDR2 FQGTGA. The CDR3 spans 15 residues. The CDR3 DNA sequence: TGTGCCAGCAGCTTAAACGGAGTCTCTGGAAACACCATATATTTT. It is translated as CASSLNGVSGNTIYF.

The rearrangement links TRBV5-8 to TRBJ2-5; 8 bases are shared with TRBD2. CDR3 size: 16 residues. Trimming took 0 bases from V and 1 from J; bases not matched to a gene: 5. Germline CDR1 is SGHTS and CDR2 is YDEGEE. The CDR3 nucleotides read TGTGCCAGCAGCTTGGCCGAGCGGGGGTTCCAAGAGACCCAGTACTTC. Protein: CASSLAERGFQETQYF.

The chain employs TRBV30 and TRBJ2-5, with 9 bases lining up with TRBD2. This CDR3 comprises 16 residues. V shed 0 bases and J 0 bases; nucleotides not matched to a gene: 5. CDR1 is GTSNPN, CDR2 SVGIG, per germline (reference sequence). CDR3 nucleotides: TGTGCCTGGAGTGTCCCGACTAGCGGACACCAAGAGACCCAGTACTTC. Translation gives CAWSVPTSGHQETQYF.

This sequence joins TRBV30 and TRBJ2-7; D ambiguous. V was trimmed by 2 bases and J by 4 bases, leaving 15 bases between them. The CDR3 runs to 14 residues. Looked up from germline, CDR1 is GTSNPN and CDR2 is SVGIG (reference sequence). CDR3 residues: CAWSLTALSYEQYF. The CDR3 DNA follows: TGTGCCTGGAGTCTAACAGCCCTTTCTTACGAGCAGTACTTC.

The count of this clone is one. The J gene is TRBJ1-1, the V gene TRBV16; no clear D. The CDR3 spans 13 residues. Germline V gene lookup returns CDR1 KGHSY and CDR2 FQNENV. V was clipped by 4 bases and J by 6 bases, with 12 bases between them. The CDR3 here is CASSPITEPEAFF. CDR3 in DNA: TGTGCCAGCAGCCCAATCACGGAGCCTGAAGCTTTCTTT.

This clone was found a few times. The chain joins TRBV4-3 to TRBJ2-6; weak D call: TRBD1 (6 bases). Deletions cut 4 bases from V and 0 bases from J, with 13 bases between. This CDR3 spans 17 amino acids. Germline V lookup: CDR1 LGHNA, CDR2 YSLEER. CDR3 sequence reads: CASSPRGASSGANVLTF. In DNA form, the CDR3 reads TGCGCCAGCAGCCCCAGGGGTGCAAGCTCTGGGGCCAACGTCCTGACTTTC.

The V and J genes are TRBV27 and TRBJ2-5; no clear D. The CDR3 has 15 amino acids. Germline V gives CDR1 MNHEY, CDR2 SMNVEV (reference sequence). The V end was cut by 4 bases, the J end by 1 base, with 13 bases between. This chain's CDR3 is CASSSLQPFQETQYF. In DNA, the CDR3 is TGTGCCAGCAGTTCGTTACAACCTTTCCAAGAGACCCAGTACTTC.

The J gene is TRBJ2-7, the V gene TRBV5-6; TRBD2 agrees at 7 bases. The germline CDR1 and CDR2 sequences are SGHDT and YYEEEE. This CDR3 has 17 residues. V lost 0 bases to trimming and J lost 0 bases; unmatched junction nucleotides: 9. The CDR3 spells CASSLVKWGGGSYEQYF. The DNA for the CDR3 is TGTGCCAGCAGCTTGGTGAAATGGGGCGGGGGCTCCTACGAGCAGTACTTC.

The CDR3 coding sequence is TGTGCCAGCTCACTCACAGGTATCCGAAACACCGGGGAGCTGTTTTTT. Translation: CASSLTGIRNTGELFF. The chain is built from TRBV18 and TRBJ2-2, with D maybe TRBD1 (5 bases). This CDR3 is 16 amino acids long. Trimming cost V 4 bases and J 2 bases, with 14 bases left between them. Germline loops: CDR1 KGHSH, CDR2 LQKENI.

This rearrangement joins TRBV5-4 to TRBJ2-5, with 9 positions matching TRBD1. The CDR3 contains 17 residues. Germline trimming cut 0 bases from V and 5 bases from J; bases unmatched to any gene: 11. Germline V gives CDR1 SGHNT, CDR2 YYREEE (reference sequence). The CDR3 nucleotides read TGTGCCAGCAGCTTGGCCGCCGGGACAGGGTATGTGGAGACCCAGTACTTC. Its protein is CASSLAAGTGYVETQYF.

The V call is TRBV5-1, the J call TRBJ2-5, with D hard to call. V was trimmed by 4 bases and J by 6 bases, leaving 10 bases between them. Germline V gene sequence: CDR1 SGHRS, CDR2 YFSETQ. This CDR3 is built from 12 residues. CDR3 region: CASSEPGQTQYF. DNA of the CDR3: TGCGCCAGCAGCGAGCCCGGTCAGACCCAGTACTTC. The full variable domain, completed using reference TRBV5-1 and TRBJ2-5, is KAGVTQTPRYLIKTRGQQVTLSCSPISGHRSVSWYQQTPGQGLQFLFEYFSETQRNKGNFPGRFSGRQFSNSRSEMNVSTLELGDSALYLCASSEPGQTQYFGPGTRLLVL.

This sequence joins TRBV30 and TRBJ2-7; tentative D call: TRBD1 (6 bases). Deletions cut 2 bases from V and 4 bases from J, with 9 bases between. From germline, CDR1 is GTSNPN and CDR2 SVGIG (reference sequence). The CDR3 spans 12 residues. The CDR3 bases are TGTGCCTGGAGTAGACAGGAGTACGAGCAGTACTTC. Amino acids: CAWSRQEYEQYF.

The chain is built from TRBV27 and TRBJ2-3; a possible D gene is TRBD1 (6 bases). The CDR3 totals 14 residues. CDR1 is MNHEY, CDR2 SMNVEV, per germline (reference sequence). V lost 6 bases and J lost 3, with 13 bases in between. CDR3 sequence reads: CASSNGQRTDTQYF. As DNA, the CDR3 is TGTGCCAGCAGCAACGGACAGAGGACAGATACGCAGTATTTT.

The V call is TRBV4-3, the J call TRBJ1-1, with D perhaps matching TRBD1 (5 bases). V was trimmed by 0 bases and J by 5 bases, leaving 16 bases between them. The CDR3 loop spans 16 amino acids. CDR1 and CDR2 (germline): LGHNA, YSLEER. The CDR3 reads CASSQDGGTPGTEAFF. CDR3 bases: TGCGCCAGCAGCCAAGATGGAGGGACCCCGGGGACTGAAGCTTTCTTT.